The rows below give T cell receptor beta chains drawn from one sample of a study of T cells in Graves' hyperthyroidism and ophthalmopathy. TCRdb fed the multiplex PCR reads into MiXCR, producing one record per CDR3 protein. In the table there are about half a million distinct CDR3 sequences, 15% to 20% of which are singletons. The source material was blood. The receptors here all came from a man aged 35 to 55 with Graves' ophthalmopathy. Both conserved end residues are part of each CDR3. Each record gives: CDR3 protein, CDR3 DNA, J gene, D gene, clone size, V gene. The D gene is left open where the match is weak. Clone size, where shown, is once, few, many, or a class for clones that have expanded.

CDR3: CASTESNTGELFF
DNA: TGTGCCAGCACCGAGTCGAACACCGGGGAGCTGTTTTTT
J: TRBJ2-2
D: NA
size: NA
V: TRBV28

CDR3: CASSLYPGNTEAFF
DNA: TGCGCCAGCAGCTTATATCCGGGGAACACTGAAGCTTTCTTT
J: TRBJ1-1
D: NA
size: many
V: TRBV5-1

CDR3: CASSHWETQYF
DNA: TGTGCCAGCAGTCATTGGGAGACCCAGTACTTC
J: TRBJ2-5
D: NA
size: NA
V: TRBV6-2/TRBV6-3

CDR3: CASSIQGPEQFF
DNA: TGTGCCAGTAGTATCCAGGGGCCCGAGCAGTTCTTC
J: TRBJ2-1
D: NA
size: NA
V: TRBV19

CDR3: CASSAGGVAKNIQYF
DNA: TGTGCCAGCAGTGCAGGGGGCGTAGCCAAAAACATTCAGTACTTC
J: TRBJ2-4
D: TRBD1
size: few
V: TRBV7-9

CDR3: CASSELSGGGANVLTF
DNA: TGTGCCAGCAGTGAACTTTCGGGAGGGGGGGCCAACGTCCTGACTTTC
J: TRBJ2-6
D: TRBD2
size: few
V: TRBV6-1

CDR3: CASSHTAGGPTGELFF
DNA: TGTGCCAGCAGTCACACAGCGGGAGGGCCTACCGGGGAGCTGTTTTTT
J: TRBJ2-2
D: TRBD2
size: few
V: TRBV28

CDR3: CASSQGTSGGAVADTQYF
DNA: TGTGCCAGCAGCCAAGGGACTAGCGGGGGGGCCGTGGCAGATACGCAGTATTTT
J: TRBJ2-3
D: TRBD2
size: many
V: TRBV3-1

CDR3: CASSLGQADTGELFF
DNA: TGTGCCAGCAGCTTAGGGCAGGCGGACACCGGGGAGCTGTTTTTT
J: TRBJ2-2
D: NA
size: once
V: TRBV7-2

CDR3: CSANPSTSGNYEQYF
DNA: TGCAGTGCTAACCCCTCGACTAGCGGGAACTACGAGCAGTACTTC
J: TRBJ2-7
D: TRBD2
size: NA
V: TRBV20-1

CDR3: CASSYLTGVKQYF
DNA: TGTGCCAGTAGTTACCTCACAGGGGTGAAGCAGTATTTT
J: TRBJ2-3
D: TRBD1
size: NA
V: TRBV19

CDR3: CSARPWTTTRPYEQYF
DNA: TGCAGTGCTAGACCATGGACGACGACCCGGCCTTACGAGCAGTACTTC
J: TRBJ2-7
D: NA
size: NA
V: TRBV20-1

CDR3: CASSTHPYEQYF
DNA: TGCGCCAGCAGTACTCACCCCTACGAGCAGTACTTC
J: TRBJ2-7
D: NA
size: NA
V: TRBV10-2

CDR3: CASSLVDGGTSEQYF
DNA: TGTGCCAGCAGCTTAGTCGATGGCGGGACTAGTGAGCAGTACTTC
J: TRBJ2-7
D: TRBD2
size: many
V: TRBV7-2

CDR3: CASSEASASGANVLTF
DNA: TGTGCCAGCAGCGAGGCGTCGGCTTCTGGGGCCAACGTCCTGACTTTC
J: TRBJ2-6
D: NA
size: NA
V: TRBV28

CDR3: CASSSPGEDLSYNEQFF
DNA: TGTGCCAGCAGCTCCCCCGGGGAGGACCTCTCCTACAATGAGCAGTTCTTC
J: TRBJ2-1
D: NA
size: NA
V: TRBV7-3

CDR3: CASSLFGTSGGAVSDTQYF
DNA: TGTGCCAGCAGTTTATTTGGGACTAGCGGGGGGGCCGTATCAGATACGCAGTATTTT
J: TRBJ2-3
D: TRBD2
size: NA
V: TRBV12-3/TRBV12-4

CDR3: CSATGGASDTQYF
DNA: TGCAGCGCCACAGGGGGGGCGTCAGATACGCAGTATTTT
J: TRBJ2-3
D: NA
size: many
V: TRBV29-1

CDR3: CASRPGGLNEQFF
DNA: TGTGCCAGCAGGCCCGGGGGCCTTAATGAGCAGTTCTTC
J: TRBJ2-1
D: NA
size: many
V: TRBV11-2